This T cell receptor beta chain came from a study of radiotherapy plus CTLA-4 blockade in lung cancer. Overall study: Roughly a sixth of enrolled patients responded objectively, and over 30% had disease control.

Study-wide results and caveats: Tumor-derived TCR clones expanded in blood after radiotherapy plus ipilimumab. Increased serum interferon-beta after radiation also reportedly predicted response strongly.

The table lists this clone with a count of one. The antigen is unknown. Germline lookup yields CDR1 SGHAT and CDR2 FQNNGV. The length of the CDR3 is 15 residues. With V trimmed by 5 bases and J by 0 bases, 6 bases remained unmatched. With ipilimumab providing CTLA-4 blockade, focal radiation was administered to patients who had chemo-refractory metastatic non-small-cell lung cancer. The data were produced by immunoSEQ multiplex PCR, yet TCRdb's version contains in-frame clones alone and is incomplete. The sample has about 80,000 clones, approximately 84% seen once. Sequenced material: peripheral blood, taken from a patient treated with radiotherapy plus ipilimumab. The chain recombines TRBV11-2 with TRBJ2-7; 8 nucleotides agree with TRBD1. The clonotype originates from a human donor with non-small cell lung cancer who had stable disease on radiotherapy plus ipilimumab. CDR3 sequence reads: CASSPDQGASYEQYF. The DNA of the CDR3 is TGTGCCAGCAGCCCCGACCAGGGGGCCTCCTACGAGCAGTACTTC.